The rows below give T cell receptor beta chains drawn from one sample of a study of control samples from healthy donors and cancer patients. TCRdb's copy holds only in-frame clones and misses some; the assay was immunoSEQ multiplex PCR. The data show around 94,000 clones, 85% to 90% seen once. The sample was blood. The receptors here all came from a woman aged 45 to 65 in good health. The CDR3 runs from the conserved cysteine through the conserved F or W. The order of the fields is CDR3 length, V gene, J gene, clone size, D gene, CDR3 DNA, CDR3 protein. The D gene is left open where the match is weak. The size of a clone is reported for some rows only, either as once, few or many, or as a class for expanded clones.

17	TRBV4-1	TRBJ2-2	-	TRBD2	TGCGCCAGCAGCCCGACTAGCGGGAGGATGATACCCGGGGAGCTGTTTTTT	CASSPTSGRMIPGELFF
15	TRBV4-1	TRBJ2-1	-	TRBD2	TGCGCCAGCAGCCAAGGGAGCGGGAGGACCAATGAGCAGTTCTTC	CASSQGSGRTNEQFF
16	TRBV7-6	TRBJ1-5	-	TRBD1	TGTGCCAGCAGCTCTGGGACAGTTAAGAGCAATCAGCCCCAGCATTTT	CASSSGTVKSNQPQHF
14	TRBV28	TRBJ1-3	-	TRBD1	TGTGCCAGCAACTCCGGGACAGGTCGAAACACCATATATTTT	CASNSGTGRNTIYF
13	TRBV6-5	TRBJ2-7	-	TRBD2	TGTGCCACCCGGGGAACTAGCGGCTACGAGCAGTACTTC	CATRGTSGYEQYF
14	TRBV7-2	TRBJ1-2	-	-	TGTGCCAGCAGCTTTTTAGAAGGGGGTGGGGGCTACACCTTC	CASSFLEGGGGYTF
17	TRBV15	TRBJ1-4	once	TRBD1	TGTGCCACCAGCAGAGGCCGGGGGGGGGACAGGCCCGAAAAACTGTTTTTT	CATSRGRGGDRPEKLFF
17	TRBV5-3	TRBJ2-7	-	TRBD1	TGTGCCAGAAGCTTTACCGCACTTAGACAGGGGCAGACTGGGCAGTACTTC	CARSFTALRQGQTGQYF
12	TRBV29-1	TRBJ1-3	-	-	TGCAGCGTTGACGTCTCTGGAAACACCATATATTTT	CSVDVSGNTIYF
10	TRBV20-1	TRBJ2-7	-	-	TGCAGTGCTACAGGGTCCGAGCAGTACTTC	CSATGSEQYF
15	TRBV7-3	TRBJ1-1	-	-	TGTGCCAGCAGCCCAACGGGAAGACTGAACACTGAAGCTTTCTTT	CASSPTGRLNTEAFF
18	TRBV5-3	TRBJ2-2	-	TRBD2	TGTGCCAGAAGCTTGGTAGCGGGAGTGTTCGAGAACACCGGGGAGCTGTTTTTT	CARSLVAGVFENTGELFF
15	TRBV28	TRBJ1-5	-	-	TGTGCCAGCAGTTCCATACCAGGGAGCAATCAGCCCCAGCATTTT	CASSSIPGSNQPQHF
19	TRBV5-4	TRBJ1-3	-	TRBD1	TGTGCCAGCAGCTTGGGCCGGGACAGGGGGCCTTCTTCTGGAAACACCATATATTTT	CASSLGRDRGPSSGNTIYF
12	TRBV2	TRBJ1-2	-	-	TGTGCCAGCGCGGGGGGACCCTATGGCTACACCTTC	CASAGGPYGYTF
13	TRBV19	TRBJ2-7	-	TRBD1	TGTGCCAGTAGTCCGGGACAGGGGGGCGAGCAGTACTTC	CASSPGQGGEQYF
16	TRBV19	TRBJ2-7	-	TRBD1	TGTGCCAGTAGTACAACTCCGGGACAGATAAGCTACGAGCAGTACTTC	CASSTTPGQISYEQYF
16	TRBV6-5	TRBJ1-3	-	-	TGTGCCAGCAGTTACTCCAACAGGGATCCGATAAACACCATATATTTT	CASSYSNRDPINTIYF
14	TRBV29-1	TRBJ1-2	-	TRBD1	TGCAGCGTTGGGGGGGGGCAGGGGGCTGGTGGCTACACCTTC	CSVGGGQGAGGYTF
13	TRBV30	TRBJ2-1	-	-	TGTGCCTGGAACGGGGGCCCTCTAGGGGGGCAGTTCTTC	CAWNGGPLGGQFF
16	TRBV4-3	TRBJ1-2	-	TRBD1	TGCGCCAGCGGCCCGCAACTGACAGGGAGTAGCTATGGCTACACCTTC	CASGPQLTGSSYGYTF
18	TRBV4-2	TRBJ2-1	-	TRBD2	TGTGCCAGCAGCCAAGAAGGGGGGGCGGGGGGCGCCGGCAATGAGCAGTTCTTC	CASSQEGGAGGAGNEQFF
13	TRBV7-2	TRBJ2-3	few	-	TGTGCCAGCAGCCAGGGAACTGCAGATACGCAGTATTTT	CASSQGTADTQYF
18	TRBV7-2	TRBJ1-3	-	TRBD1	TGTGCCAGCAGCTTATTCTTCCGGGACAGGGGCTCTGGAAACACCATATATTTT	CASSLFFRDRGSGNTIYF
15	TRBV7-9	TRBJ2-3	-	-	TGTGCCAGCAGCCCGGGAAGAGGAGGGGAGCGTACGCAGTATTTT	CASSPGRGGERTQYF
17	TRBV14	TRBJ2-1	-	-	TGTGCCAGCAGCCTTAGACGGGGTAGGAGCTCCTACAATGAGCAGTTCTTC	CASSLRRGRSSYNEQFF
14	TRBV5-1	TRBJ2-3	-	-	TGCGCCAGCAGCCCGCTAGCCGTCACAGATACGCAGTATTTT	CASSPLAVTDTQYF
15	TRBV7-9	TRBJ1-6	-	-	TGTGCCAGCAGCTCGCCCCGGGTCTTAAATTCACCCCTCCACTTT	CASSSPRVLNSPLHF
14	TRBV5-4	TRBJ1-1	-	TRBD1	TGTGCCAGCAGAACGACAGGGAGGCACACTGAAGCTTTCTTT	CASRTTGRHTEAFF
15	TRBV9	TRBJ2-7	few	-	TGTGCCAGCAGCCACCGTCCCGGAATAGGGCTCGAGCAGTACTTC	CASSHRPGIGLEQYF
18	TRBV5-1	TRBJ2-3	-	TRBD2	TGCGCCAGCAGCTTGTCACTAGCGGGGGGACCTAGCACAGATACGCAGTATTTT	CASSLSLAGGPSTDTQYF